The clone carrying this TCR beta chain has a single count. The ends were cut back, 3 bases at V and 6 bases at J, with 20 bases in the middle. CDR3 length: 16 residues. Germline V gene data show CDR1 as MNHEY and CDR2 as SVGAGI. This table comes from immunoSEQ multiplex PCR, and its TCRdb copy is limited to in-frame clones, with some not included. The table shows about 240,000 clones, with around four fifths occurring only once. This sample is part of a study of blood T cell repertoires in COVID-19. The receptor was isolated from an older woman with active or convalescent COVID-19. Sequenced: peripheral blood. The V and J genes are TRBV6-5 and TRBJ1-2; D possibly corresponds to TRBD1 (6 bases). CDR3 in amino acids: CASSYGGTGMMDGYTF. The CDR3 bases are TGTGCCAGCAGTTATGGGGGAACAGGGATGATGGATGGCTACACCTTC.